The present T cell receptor (beta chain) was sequenced within a study of response to subunit inactivated influenza vaccine. As concerns this clonotype: Its antigen is not known.

Germline V gives CDR1 DFQATT, CDR2 SNEGSKA (reference sequence). The CDR3 runs to 15 residues. J was trimmed by 4 bases and V by 4 bases; bases with no gene match: 8. Regarding the study as a whole: It was the authors' suggestion that each seasonal influenza vaccination recruits few new T cells.

TCRdb reanalysed the RT-PCR reads using MiXCR and keeps one entry per CDR3 protein. The data show about 190,000 distinct CDR3 sequences, approximately 15% seen once. This sample comprised CD8+ T cells sorted from PBMCs, obtained around 5 days after vaccination. The origin of this receptor is a man over 45 who received an inactivated influenza vaccine. This rearrangement joins TRBV20-1 to TRBJ2-5; 11 positions agree with TRBD2. The DNA for the CDR3 is TGCAGTGCTAAGGGGACTAGCGGTCTAGTAGAGACCCAGTACTTC. Translated: CSAKGTSGLVETQYF.